One sample yielded the 13 T cell receptor beta chains listed below, sequenced in a study of T cell responses to AZD1222 COVID-19 vaccine. Here immunoSEQ multiplex PCR was the method, and the copy in TCRdb shows in-frame clones only, minus some. There are under 200,000 clones in the sample; 87% occur only once, and under 3.5% lies in the top ten. The sequencing here drew on peripheral blood, taken on day 0 of MenACWY control vaccination. The source of these receptors is an adult in good health.

The rearrangement links TRBV6-4 to TRBJ1-5, with D tentatively TRBD1 (5 bases). CDR1 is MRHNA, CDR2 SNTAGT, per germline. V shed 2 bases and J shed 2 bases, with 13 bases lying between them. The CDR3 covers 16 residues. The CDR3 loop is CASSDERGGGNQPQHF. CDR3 nucleotide sequence: TGTGCCAGCAGTGACGAAAGGGGTGGGGGCAATCAGCCCCAGCATTTT.

The rearrangement uses TRBV30 and TRBJ2-3; D remains unclear. CDR3 length equals 12 residues. The germline V and J ends were trimmed by 0 bases and 4 bases, with 5 bases remaining between them. The germline V gene encodes CDR1 GTSNPN and CDR2 SVGIG (reference sequence). The DNA for the CDR3 is TGTGCCTGGAGTGTACACCCAGATACGCAGTATTTT. This encodes CAWSVHPDTQYF.

The chain combines TRBV5-1 with TRBJ2-7; D unclear. From germline, CDR1 is SGHRS and CDR2 YFSETQ. V was pared by 0 bases and J by 2 bases, with 9 bases between. The CDR3 extends over 14 amino acids. The CDR3 spells CASSLAGFAYEQYF. The CDR3, as DNA: TGCGCCAGCAGCTTGGCAGGATTTGCCTACGAGCAGTACTTC.

The chain couples TRBV30 to TRBJ1-5; no definite D call. Germline CDR1 and CDR2: GTSNPN and SVGIG (reference sequence). The CDR3 totals 14 residues. Trimming cost V 5 bases and J 3 bases, with 14 bases left between them. CDR3 DNA sequence: TGTGCCTGGGGGGAACTAGCGAACAATCAGCCCCAGCATTTT. Translation: CAWGELANNQPQHF.

This clone was observed a few times. The chain has TRBV28 and TRBJ2-7; D is unclear. Trimming took off 4 bases at V and 6 bases at J, with 7 bases between the two ends. The CDR3 consists of 11 residues. The germline gives CDR1 MDHEN, CDR2 SYDVKM. In DNA, the CDR3 is TGTGCCAGCAGTTCTATAGGCGAGCAGTACTTC. Encoded protein: CASSSIGEQYF.

The sample holds one count of this clone. The CDR3 coding sequence is TGTGCCAGCAGTGAAGCTTGGACAGGGTTACTCCCCGGGGAGCTGTTTTTT. Its protein product is CASSEAWTGLLPGELFF. The chain couples TRBV6-1 to TRBJ2-2, with 8 bases identical to TRBD1. V gave up 0 bases and J gave up 6 bases; unmatched junction bases: 9. Germline CDR1 reads MNHNS; CDR2 reads SASEGT. The CDR3 sequence is 17 residues long.

This clone came up once. CDR3 protein: CASSQELAGGNNEQYF. In nucleotides, the CDR3 is TGCGCCAGCAGCCAAGAACTAGCGGGAGGGAATAACGAGCAGTACTTC. The chain combines TRBV5-1 with TRBJ2-7; 13 bases fit TRBD2. The CDR3 length is 16 residues. With 4 bases clipped from V and 5 bases from J, the junction kept 9 bases outside the gene matches. CDR1 and CDR2 (germline): SGHRS, YFSETQ.

This clone has just one count. The chain uses TRBV3-1 (or the pseudogene TRBV3-2) and TRBJ2-1; D uncertain. V lost 0 bases to trimming and J lost 6 bases, with 9 bases between them. Germline CDR1 reads LGHDT; CDR2 reads YNNKEL (reference sequence). This CDR3 is 14 amino acids long. CDR3 DNA: TGTGCCAGCAGCCAAGAGTTCCAGGTCAATGAGCAGTTCTTC. Translating it yields CASSQEFQVNEQFF.

The chain joins TRBV27 to TRBJ2-1, with 14 bases lining up with TRBD2. The CDR3 is made up of 16 amino acids. From germline, CDR1 is MNHEY and CDR2 SMNVEV (reference sequence). Trimming took 6 bases from V and 5 from J; bases not matched to a gene: 6. The CDR3 DNA reads as TGTGCCAGCAGCCCCTTGGGACTAGCGGGGGACAATGAGCAGTTCTTC. The encoded protein is CASSPLGLAGDNEQFF.

This chain links TRBV11-2 with TRBJ1-6; D gene uncertain. CDR3 size: 13 residues. The germline CDR1 and CDR2 sequences are SGHAT and FQNNGV. V shed 5 bases and J shed 4 bases, with 6 bases lying between them. The chain's CDR3 is CASSPEYNSPLHF. In DNA, the CDR3 is TGTGCCAGCAGCCCAGAGTATAATTCACCCCTCCACTTT.

V is TRBV6-4 and J is TRBJ2-3, with 7 bases fitting TRBD2. Looked up from germline, CDR1 is MRHNA and CDR2 is SNTAGT. CDR3 size: 15 residues. J lost 5 bases, V lost 3 bases, and 8 bases had no gene match. CDR3 DNA: TGTGCCAGCAGTGAAAGCGGGGCCAGTCTAGATACGCAGTATTTT. Its protein product is CASSESGASLDTQYF.

Comment on this clone: The junction shows a germline mismatch at one end, possibly a read error. The gene calls are TRBV7-9 and TRBJ2-1; D remains unclear. The CDR3 extends over 14 amino acids. The germline gives CDR1 SEHNR, CDR2 FQNEAQ (reference sequence). The CDR3 coding sequence is TGTGCCACCAGCCTGGATAGCTCCTACAATGAGCAGTTCTTC. It is translated as CATSLDSSYNEQFF.

The chain uses TRBV29-1 and TRBJ2-7; D might be TRBD1 or TRBD2, each matching 5 bases. The CDR3 consists of 13 residues. Looked up from germline, CDR1 is SQVTM and CDR2 is ANQGSEA. V shed 8 bases and J shed 6 bases, with 20 bases lying between them. CDR3 bases: TGCAGCTGTCGTTTAGGGGATGGGGGCGAGCAGTACTTC. This gives the protein CSCRLGDGGEQYF.